This is a list of T cell receptor beta chains from one sample in a study of blood T cells in healthy people across ages. TCRdb used MiXCR to reprocess the 5' RACE reads, holding one entry per CDR3 protein. The sample lists roughly 800,000 distinct CDR3 sequences, 58% occurring once. The sequenced sample consisted of blood. Every receptor here comes from a man between 25 and 39 years old in good health. Both conserved end residues are part of each CDR3. A D gene is named only where the DNA matches it firmly. Clone sizes are given selectively: once, few, many, or a class where the clone is expanded.

V	size	D	J	DNA	CDR3
TRBV12-3/TRBV12-4	once	TRBD2	TRBJ2-1	TGTGCCAGCAGTAAGACTAGCGGGAGTGGTTCCTACAATGAGCAGTTCTTC	CASSKTSGSGSYNEQFF
TRBV29-1	-	-	TRBJ2-3	TGCAGCGTTAAGGGTGGGGATACCACAGATACGCAGTATTTT	CSVKGGDTTDTQYF
TRBV20-1	few	-	TRBJ2-6	TGCAGTGCTTCAGACGCCGCTCACTCTGGGGCCAACGTCCTGACTTTC	CSASDAAHSGANVLTF
TRBV11-3	-	-	TRBJ2-5	TGTGCCAGCAGCCTGGGGACGGGCGCCCGAGAGACCCAGTACTTC	CASSLGTGARETQYF
TRBV7-2	-	TRBD1	TRBJ2-4	TGTGCCAGCAGCCATCCCCCTCAGGGGGCTTCCATTCAGTACTTC	CASSHPPQGASIQYF
TRBV14	-	-	TRBJ2-5	TGTGCCAGCAGTTCGACGGGAATAGGGCAGTACTTC	CASSSTGIGQYF
TRBV7-2	-	TRBD2	TRBJ2-1	TGTGCCAGCAGCTTAGTATTAGACGGGGGGGCTCGGACACACAATGAGCAGTTCTTC	CASSLVLDGGARTHNEQFF
TRBV20-1	-	-	TRBJ1-3	TGCAGTGCAGCCGGGGGGGCGGGAAACACCATATATTTT	CSAAGGAGNTIYF
TRBV10-3	-	-	TRBJ2-7	TGTGCCATCAGTGTTCACAGCTTGGGCGAGCAGTACTTC	CAISVHSLGEQYF
TRBV7-2	-	-	TRBJ1-2	TGTGCCAGCAGCTTAGACAGTGGAGTTTGGGGCTACACCTTC	CASSLDSGVWGYTF
TRBV4-3	few	-	TRBJ2-3	TGCGCCAGCAGACGGGCAATAGCGGTTAGCACAGATACGCAGTATTTT	CASRRAIAVSTDTQYF
TRBV9	-	-	TRBJ1-2	TGTGCCAGCAGCCCAAGAATCGACAGGTTACGGGATGGCTACACCTTC	CASSPRIDRLRDGYTF
TRBV20-1	-	-	TRBJ1-1	TGCAGTGCAGGAGAGGGGCGTTCGGCTTTCTTT	CSAGEGRSAFF
TRBV29-1	many	-	TRBJ2-7	TGCAGCGTAGGGTCAGGGGTCCACGAGCAGTACTTC	CSVGSGVHEQYF
TRBV28	-	TRBD2	TRBJ2-7	TGTGCCAGCAGTCTCCCCTCGGGGGGGAGTATTCGCGAGCAGTACTTC	CASSLPSGGSIREQYF
TRBV6-6	-	TRBD2	TRBJ2-7	TGTGCCAGCAGTTACGGGGTAGCGGGGGCCTACGAGCAGTACTTC	CASSYGVAGAYEQYF
TRBV7-9	-	-	TRBJ2-5	TGTGCCAGCAGCTTAGCAAGTGGAGGGGGTAGCGTCGAGACCCAGTACTTC	CASSLASGGGSVETQYF
TRBV9	-	TRBD2	TRBJ2-1	TGTGCCAGCAGCGTCGGGACTAACTACAATGAGCAGTTCTTC	CASSVGTNYNEQFF
TRBV5-1	-	TRBD2	TRBJ2-5	TGCGCCAGCAGATTGACTAGCGGGAGGGTTCAAGAGACCCAGTACTTC	CASRLTSGRVQETQYF
TRBV12-3/TRBV12-4	-	-	TRBJ2-7	TGTACCAGCAGCCCTCCAGGGCTGGCCTACGAGCAGTACTTC	CTSSPPGLAYEQYF
TRBV10-3	-	-	TRBJ2-1	TGTGCCATCAGTGCGGGAGACATCCACAATGAGCAGTTCTTC	CAISAGDIHNEQFF
TRBV9	-	-	TRBJ1-4	TGTGCCAGCAGCCAGGAAGCAACTAATGAAAAACTGTTTTTT	CASSQEATNEKLFF
TRBV15	-	-	TRBJ2-5	TGTGCCACCAGCACCGGACAGAAAGAGACCCAGTACTTC	CATSTGQKETQYF
TRBV7-9	-	-	TRBJ1-2	TGTGCCAGCAGCTTAACCTCGCGTGGGGCGGATGGCTACACCTTC	CASSLTSRGADGYTF
TRBV7-8	-	-	TRBJ2-1	TGTGCCAGCAGCTTAGCAAACAGGGGAGCGGGTAATGAGCAGTTCTTC	CASSLANRGAGNEQFF
TRBV15	-	TRBD2	TRBJ2-1	TGTGCCACCGGGGCGGGGGGCCCCTCCTACAATGAGCAGTTCTTC	CATGAGGPSYNEQFF
TRBV29-1	few	TRBD1	TRBJ2-1	TGCAGCGTTGGGGTGACAGGGGGCTATGAGCAGTTCTTC	CSVGVTGGYEQFF
TRBV3-1	-	-	TRBJ2-3	TGTGCCAGCAGCCACCAGGGCTCGGGGGCAGATACGCAGTATTTT	CASSHQGSGADTQYF
TRBV10-3	few	-	TRBJ2-3	TGTGCCATCAGCCATAGCGCTTTGGGCACAGATACGCAGTATTTT	CAISHSALGTDTQYF
TRBV29-1	few	-	TRBJ2-1	TGCAGCGTTGCACGGGAAGGTGAGCAGTTCTTC	CSVAREGEQFF
TRBV7-9	-	-	TRBJ2-7	TGTGCCAGCAGCTCCCAGACAGACTACGAGCAGTACTTC	CASSSQTDYEQYF
TRBV11-1	-	TRBD1	TRBJ2-5	TGTGCCAGCAGCACAGGGACAGGGGGGACCCAGTACTTC	CASSTGTGGTQYF
TRBV6-2/TRBV6-3	-	-	TRBJ1-2	TGTGCCAGCAGTTACGTTGACTATGGCTACACCTTC	CASSYVDYGYTF
TRBV2	-	-	TRBJ2-7	TGTGCCAGCAGACCGGGACACCCCTACGAGCAGTACTTC	CASRPGHPYEQYF
TRBV6-1	few	TRBD1	TRBJ1-2	TGTGCCAGCAGTGAAAACAGACAGGGTGGCTACACCTTC	CASSENRQGGYTF
TRBV4-3	few	TRBD2	TRBJ2-3	TGCGCCAGCAGCTACCGACTAGCGGGACCAGATACGCAGTATTTT	CASSYRLAGPDTQYF
TRBV5-1	-	-	TRBJ2-5	TGCGCCAGCAGCTTGGCCCCGGGGGCCGCTGAGACCCAGTACTTC	CASSLAPGAAETQYF
TRBV15	few	-	TRBJ2-3	TGTGCCACCAGCAGAGAGCTTACTTATACGCAGTATTTT	CATSRELTYTQYF
TRBV27	-	-	TRBJ2-7	TGTGCCAGCAGTTTCTCCATGTCGGGGTACGAGCAGTACTTC	CASSFSMSGYEQYF
TRBV25-1	-	-	TRBJ2-3	TGTGCCAGCAGTGGGGGGTCGGAGCGGCCGGGGTATTTT	CASSGGSERPGYF
TRBV12-3/TRBV12-4	-	-	TRBJ2-5	TGTGCCAGCAGTCTACCATCATTGTACAATGAGCAGTACTTC	CASSLPSLYNEQYF
TRBV7-2	few	TRBD2	TRBJ2-1	TGTGCCAGCAGCTCGGGACTAGCCTCCTACAATGAGCAGTTCTTC	CASSSGLASYNEQFF
TRBV7-6	-	TRBD1	TRBJ1-6	TGTGCCAGCAGAGCGGTCGGGACAGCTAATTCACCCCTCCACTTT	CASRAVGTANSPLHF
TRBV11-2	-	TRBD1	TRBJ2-1	TGTGCCAGCAGCTTAGTTAAGGGACAGGGGGCATATGAGCAGTTCTTC	CASSLVKGQGAYEQFF
TRBV29-1	few	-	TRBJ2-5	TGCAGCGTTGAAGAGGGACACCCCCAGTACTTC	CSVEEGHPQYF